The text below deals with one T cell receptor (beta chain). How the authors handled the data: Amplified reference gene primers provided the basis for estimating nucleated cell counts. Method: immunoSEQ multiplex PCR; TCRdb's copy keeps in-frame clones and lacks some. V, J and clone size reflect that table, while D and trimming were determined from the DNA. The data show some 250,000 clones, with approximately 84% seen just once and more than 2.5% held by the top ten. This sample is part of a study of blood T cell repertoires in COVID-19. On the study more broadly: Sites in the United States, Italy and Spain provided acute and convalescent COVID-19 samples. In each case, the material was cDNA or gDNA derived from T cells, B-cell-depleted T cells, or PBMCs.

The CDR3 is 15 residues long. Germline V gives CDR1 LGHNT, CDR2 FRNRAP. The junction had 6 bases not matched to a gene; V was cut back by 2 bases and J by 8 bases. Material: peripheral blood. The chain combines TRBV12-5 with TRBJ1-4; TRBD1 matches 9 bases. The receptor comes from a woman between 25 and 40 years old who had recovered from COVID-19. The CDR3 nucleotides are TGTGCTAGTGGTTTGTCCCCACAGGGGGCGGAAAAACTGTTTTTT. It yields the protein CASGLSPQGAEKLFF.